The subject of this entry is one T cell receptor beta chain. Each CDR3 protein is one row after TCRdb ran MiXCR on the RT-PCR reads. The sample has about 700,000 distinct CDR3 sequences; 12% to 15% are singletons. Germline V gene sequence: CDR1 SGHRS, CDR2 YFSETQ. Losses at the gene ends were 4 bases for V and 5 bases for J; bases not matched to a gene: 13. This CDR3 spans 16 amino acids. The chain uses TRBV5-1 and TRBJ1-1, with 8 positions matching TRBD1. This sequence originates from a female donor in good health, serving as a healthy control. Sequencing used memory CD4+ T cells from blood. Here the CDR3 reads CASSTNPGGGRTEAFF. The CDR3, as DNA: TGCGCCAGCAGCACGAATCCAGGGGGCGGAAGGACTGAAGCTTTCTTT.